This is a list of T cell receptor beta chains from one sample in a study of beta chain features in type 1 diabetes. Profiling relied on immunoSEQ multiplex PCR, and the TCRdb table lists in-frame clones only, not all of them. The table records some 22,000 clones, roughly three quarters of them present only once. Material for sequencing was Tregs from blood. The origin of the receptors is a woman between 35 and 50 years old in good health. Each CDR3 is given with its conserved first and last residue. D genes are given only for firm matches. Some rows mark clone size as missing; the rest say once, few, many or name a class of expanded clone.

size: .; V: TRBV5-1; J: TRBJ2-2; D: TRBD2; DNA: TGCGCCAGCAGCTTACGAGCGGGGACTTTGACCGGGGAGCTGTTTTTT; CDR3: CASSLRAGTLTGELFF
size: .; V: TRBV7-2; J: TRBJ1-5; D: TRBD1; DNA: TGTGCCAGCAGCTCCCACTCAGGGGGTCGGAATCAGCCCCAGCATTTT; CDR3: CASSSHSGGRNQPQHF
size: .; V: TRBV4-2; J: TRBJ2-3; D: TRBD2; DNA: TGTGCCAGCAGCCAAGATCAAAGCGGGGGGACCACAGATACGCAGTATTTT; CDR3: CASSQDQSGGTTDTQYF
size: .; V: TRBV7-2; J: TRBJ1-5; D: .; DNA: TGTGCCAGCAGCTTATATAAAGCGGGTCAGCCCCAGCATTTT; CDR3: CASSLYKAGQPQHF
size: few; V: TRBV4-2; J: TRBJ1-1; D: .; DNA: TGTGCCAGCAGCTTAAGTTCAGGGTATGGAGCTTTCTTT; CDR3: CASSLSSGYGAFF
size: .; V: TRBV6-1; J: TRBJ1-6; D: TRBD1; DNA: TGTGCCAGCAGTGCCGGGACAGGGAAGGCATCACCCCTCCACTTT; CDR3: CASSAGTGKASPLHF
size: few; V: TRBV11-2; J: TRBJ2-1; D: TRBD2; DNA: TGTGCCAGCAGCCCAGGGACTACCCCCTACAATGAGCAGTTCTTC; CDR3: CASSPGTTPYNEQFF
size: .; V: TRBV7-8; J: TRBJ2-1; D: .; DNA: TGTGCCAGCAGCTTAGCGCTAGGGCGGGGACCCAATGAGCAGTTCTTC; CDR3: CASSLALGRGPNEQFF
size: .; V: TRBV19; J: TRBJ2-3; D: .; DNA: TGTGCCAGTACTAATGGGGCTGGGCGCACAGATACGCAGTATTTT; CDR3: CASTNGAGRTDTQYF
size: .; V: TRBV10-3; J: TRBJ2-3; D: TRBD2; DNA: TGTGCCATCAGGGACCCTAGCGGGGGGGCCAAAGATACGCAGTATTTT; CDR3: CAIRDPSGGAKDTQYF
size: .; V: TRBV6-5; J: TRBJ2-5; D: TRBD2; DNA: TGTGCCAGCAGTTACGGACGGGGGGGCCGGGAGACCCAGTACTTC; CDR3: CASSYGRGGRETQYF
size: .; V: TRBV5-1; J: TRBJ2-3; D: .; DNA: TGCGCCAGCAGCCTCAGCCGGGACACTTATTTCACAGATACGCAGTATTTT; CDR3: CASSLSRDTYFTDTQYF
size: once; V: TRBV5-6; J: TRBJ1-1; D: .; DNA: TGTGCCAGCAGCCCCGTTCGGAACACTGAAGCTTTCTTT; CDR3: CASSPVRNTEAFF
size: .; V: TRBV7-2; J: TRBJ2-1; D: TRBD2; DNA: TGTGCCAGCAGCTCTACTAGCGGGTCGAGTGAGCAGTTCTTC; CDR3: CASSSTSGSSEQFF
size: .; V: TRBV5-8; J: TRBJ1-1; D: .; DNA: TGTGCCAGCAGTTTTGCACATGGCACTGAAGCTTTCTTT; CDR3: CASSFAHGTEAFF
size: .; V: TRBV7-9; J: TRBJ2-2; D: .; DNA: TGTGCCAGCACCTCCACCGGGGAGCTGTTTTTT; CDR3: CASTSTGELFF
size: few; V: TRBV4-1; J: TRBJ1-1; D: TRBD1; DNA: TGCGCCAGCAGCACCGACCCGGACAGGCCGAACACTGAAGCTTTCTTT; CDR3: CASSTDPDRPNTEAFF
size: few; V: TRBV25-1; J: TRBJ2-5; D: TRBD2; DNA: TGTGCCAGCAGTGCCAGCGGGGATCAAGAGACCCAGTACTTC; CDR3: CASSASGDQETQYF
size: .; V: TRBV28; J: TRBJ2-7; D: .; DNA: TGTGCCAGCATCGACTCAGGGTCCGAGCAGTACTTC; CDR3: CASIDSGSEQYF
size: .; V: TRBV19; J: TRBJ2-1; D: TRBD1; DNA: TGTGCCAGTAGTACCCTGGGACAGGGAAATGAGCAGTTCTTC; CDR3: CASSTLGQGNEQFF
size: .; V: TRBV11-2; J: TRBJ1-2; D: .; DNA: TGTGCCAGCAGCTTAGGCCCTAGACAGCACGGCGAGGGCTACACCTTC; CDR3: CASSLGPRQHGEGYTF
size: .; V: TRBV14; J: TRBJ2-5; D: TRBD2; DNA: TGTGCCAGCAGCCGCAGGACTAGCGGGGGAGAGACCCAGTACTTC; CDR3: CASSRRTSGGETQYF
size: .; V: TRBV7-8; J: TRBJ2-5; D: TRBD2; DNA: TGTGCCAGCAGCTTCCCGGGAGGGGTGGAGACCCAGTACTTC; CDR3: CASSFPGGVETQYF
size: .; V: TRBV10-3; J: TRBJ2-7; D: TRBD1; DNA: TGTGCCATCAGTCAGGGGGCAGGATACGAGCAGTACTTC; CDR3: CAISQGAGYEQYF
size: once; V: TRBV7-2; J: TRBJ1-6; D: .; DNA: TGTGCCAGCAGCTTATATGGAGGGGTTGACCTCCACTTT; CDR3: CASSLYGGVDLHF
size: .; V: TRBV9; J: TRBJ2-3; D: TRBD1; DNA: TGTGCCAGCAGTGCCCGACAGGGGGAATCAGATACGCAGTATTTT; CDR3: CASSARQGESDTQYF
size: once; V: TRBV5-1; J: TRBJ2-7; D: .; DNA: TGCGCCAGCAGCTTGGCCCTAGCAGCGTACGAGCAGTACTTC; CDR3: CASSLALAAYEQYF
size: few; V: TRBV14; J: TRBJ2-1; D: .; DNA: TGTGCCAGCAGCCAAGACTCCCCCTACAATGAGCAGTTCTTC; CDR3: CASSQDSPYNEQFF
size: .; V: TRBV6-6; J: TRBJ2-3; D: .; DNA: TGTGCCAGCAGCGGCGGGCTCACAGATACGCAGTATTTT; CDR3: CASSGGLTDTQYF
size: .; V: TRBV2; J: TRBJ1-5; D: .; DNA: TGTGCCAGCAGTCTCATTCCGGGAACAGGGAATCAGCCCCAGCATTTT; CDR3: CASSLIPGTGNQPQHF
size: .; V: TRBV7-2; J: TRBJ2-5; D: TRBD1; DNA: TGTGCCAGCAGCTCCCGGACAGGGTTGGTTGAGACCCAGTACTTC; CDR3: CASSSRTGLVETQYF
size: few; V: TRBV11-2; J: TRBJ1-2; D: .; DNA: TGTGCCAGCAGCTTAACTGACAGTAACCCCCACACCTTC; CDR3: CASSLTDSNPHTF
size: .; V: TRBV10-3; J: TRBJ2-7; D: TRBD2; DNA: TGTGCCATCAGTGAGTCCGACGGGGGGGCCTACGAGCAGTACTTC; CDR3: CAISESDGGAYEQYF
size: .; V: TRBV5-4; J: TRBJ1-6; D: TRBD1; DNA: TGTGCCAGCAGAAACCAAGGACAGGGACGCTCACCCCTCCACTTT; CDR3: CASRNQGQGRSPLHF
size: .; V: TRBV18; J: TRBJ2-7; D: TRBD1; DNA: TGTGCCAGCTCACCGTTGACAGGGAGCTACGAGCAGTACTTC; CDR3: CASSPLTGSYEQYF
size: once; V: TRBV5-4; J: TRBJ2-1; D: TRBD1; DNA: TGTGCCAGCAGACCCCTCCCAGGGGGCGCGTACAATGAGCAGTTCTTC; CDR3: CASRPLPGGAYNEQFF
size: .; V: TRBV5-1; J: TRBJ2-2; D: .; DNA: TGCGCCAGCAGCCTCCCGAGTGGCGGGGAGCTGTTTTTT; CDR3: CASSLPSGGELFF
size: .; V: TRBV28; J: TRBJ2-7; D: TRBD2; DNA: TGTGCCAGCAGTTACACTATAGCGGGGGGGGACTCCTACGAGCAGTACTTC; CDR3: CASSYTIAGGDSYEQYF
size: .; V: TRBV10-2; J: TRBJ2-2; D: .; DNA: TGCGCCAGCAGTGAGTCTGGGGGCCCGACGAACACCGGGGAGCTGTTTTTT; CDR3: CASSESGGPTNTGELFF
size: few; V: TRBV6-5; J: TRBJ2-1; D: .; DNA: TGTGCCAGCAGAGCAAGAGCCGTTAATGAGCAGTTCTTC; CDR3: CASRARAVNEQFF
size: .; V: TRBV10-3; J: TRBJ2-5; D: TRBD1; DNA: TGTGCCATCAGTGGGGACAGGGGTTGGCAAGAGACCCAGTACTTC; CDR3: CAISGDRGWQETQYF
size: .; V: TRBV15; J: TRBJ2-7; D: .; DNA: TGTGCCACCAGCAGAGATGAGCCGCAGGCACCCTACGAGCAGTACTTC; CDR3: CATSRDEPQAPYEQYF
size: few; V: TRBV6-6; J: TRBJ2-7; D: TRBD1; DNA: TGTGCCACCGACGCACTCGACAGGGGAGTGTACGAGCAGTACTTC; CDR3: CATDALDRGVYEQYF
size: .; V: TRBV5-1; J: TRBJ2-5; D: .; DNA: TGCGCCAGCAGCAGAGGACACCCACAAGAGACCCAGTACTTC; CDR3: CASSRGHPQETQYF